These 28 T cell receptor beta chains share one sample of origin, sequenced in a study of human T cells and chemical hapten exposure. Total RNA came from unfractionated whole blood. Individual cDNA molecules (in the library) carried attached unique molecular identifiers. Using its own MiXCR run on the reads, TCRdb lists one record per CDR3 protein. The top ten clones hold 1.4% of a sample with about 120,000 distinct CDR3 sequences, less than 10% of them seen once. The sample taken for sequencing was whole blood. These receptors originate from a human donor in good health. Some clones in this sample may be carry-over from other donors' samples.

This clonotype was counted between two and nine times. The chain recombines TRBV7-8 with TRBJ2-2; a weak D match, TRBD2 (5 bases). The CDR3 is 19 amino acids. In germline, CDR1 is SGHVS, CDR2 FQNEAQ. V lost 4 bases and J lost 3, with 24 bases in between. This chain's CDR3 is CASSYRLRVGPWDTGELFF. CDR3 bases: TGTGCCAGCAGCTACCGACTACGAGTAGGGCCCTGGGACACCGGGGAGCTGTTTTTT.

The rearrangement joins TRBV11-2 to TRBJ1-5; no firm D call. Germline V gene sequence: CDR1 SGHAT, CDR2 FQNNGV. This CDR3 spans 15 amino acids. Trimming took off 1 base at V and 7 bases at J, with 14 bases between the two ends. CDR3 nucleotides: TGTGCCAGCAGCTTAGGCCCGGGTCTCGGGCAGCCCCAGCATTTT. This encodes CASSLGPGLGQPQHF.

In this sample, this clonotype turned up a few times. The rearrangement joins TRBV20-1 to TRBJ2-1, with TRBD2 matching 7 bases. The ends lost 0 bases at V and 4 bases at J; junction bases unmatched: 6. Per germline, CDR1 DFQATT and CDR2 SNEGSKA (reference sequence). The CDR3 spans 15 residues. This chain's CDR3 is CSARDLSGNYNEQFF. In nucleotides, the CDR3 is TGCAGTGCTAGAGATCTGAGCGGGAATTACAATGAGCAGTTCTTC.

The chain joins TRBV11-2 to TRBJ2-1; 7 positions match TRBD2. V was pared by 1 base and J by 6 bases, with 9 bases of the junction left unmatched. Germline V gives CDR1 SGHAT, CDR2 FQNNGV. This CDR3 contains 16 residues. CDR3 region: CASSLVGLADFNEQFF. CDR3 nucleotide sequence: TGTGCCAGCAGCTTAGTTGGGCTAGCGGATTTCAATGAGCAGTTCTTC.

The CDR3 loop is CASSQDRGGSSGYTF. As DNA, the CDR3 is TGCGCCAGCAGCCAAGATCGGGGGGGATCCTCTGGCTACACCTTC. The chain is built from TRBV4-3 and TRBJ1-2; a weak D match, TRBD1 (5 bases). V was trimmed by 0 bases and J by 7 bases, leaving 15 bases between them. The V gene's germline CDR1 is LGHNA and CDR2 YSLEER. CDR3 size: 15 residues.

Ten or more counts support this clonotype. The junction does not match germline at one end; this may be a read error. The CDR3 reads CASSQGTADSNYGYTF. CDR3 nucleotides: TGCGCCAGCAGCCAAGGGACCGCCGATTCTAATTATGGCTACACCTTC. This sequence joins TRBV4-3 and TRBJ1-2; D not resolved. Looked up from germline, CDR1 is LGHNA and CDR2 is YSLEER. The CDR3 consists of 16 residues.

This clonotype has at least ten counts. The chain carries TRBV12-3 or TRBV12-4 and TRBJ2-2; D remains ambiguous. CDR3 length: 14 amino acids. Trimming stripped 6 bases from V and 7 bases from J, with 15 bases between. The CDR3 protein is CASRSGSVVGELFF. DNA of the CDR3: TGTGCCAGCAGATCCGGGTCAGTGGTCGGGGAGCTGTTTTTT.

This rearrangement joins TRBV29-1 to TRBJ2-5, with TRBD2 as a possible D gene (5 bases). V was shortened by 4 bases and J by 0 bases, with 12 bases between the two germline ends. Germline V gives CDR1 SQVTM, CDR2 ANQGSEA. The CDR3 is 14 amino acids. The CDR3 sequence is CSVGRTGNQETQYF. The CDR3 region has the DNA TGCAGCGTTGGTCGAACCGGGAACCAAGAGACCCAGTACTTC.

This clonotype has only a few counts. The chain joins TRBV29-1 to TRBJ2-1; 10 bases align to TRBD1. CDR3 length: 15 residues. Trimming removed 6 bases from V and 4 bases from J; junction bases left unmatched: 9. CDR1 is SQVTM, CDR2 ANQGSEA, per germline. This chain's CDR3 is CSVVFLGQGYNEQFF. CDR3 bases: TGCAGCGTGGTCTTCCTGGGACAGGGGTACAATGAGCAGTTCTTC.

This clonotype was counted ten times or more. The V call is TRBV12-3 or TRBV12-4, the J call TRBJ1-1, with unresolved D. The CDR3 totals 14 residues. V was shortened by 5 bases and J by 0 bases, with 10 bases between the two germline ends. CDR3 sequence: CASSPYPLNTEAFF. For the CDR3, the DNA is TGTGCCAGCAGTCCCTACCCCCTGAACACTGAAGCTTTCTTT.

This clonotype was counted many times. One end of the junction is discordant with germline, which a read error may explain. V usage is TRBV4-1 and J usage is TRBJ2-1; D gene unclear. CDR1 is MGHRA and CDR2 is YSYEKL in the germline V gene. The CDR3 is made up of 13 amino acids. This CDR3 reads CASSQDLEASSVF. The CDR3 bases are TGCGCCAGCAGCCAAGATCTCGAGGCTAGTTCGGTCTTC.

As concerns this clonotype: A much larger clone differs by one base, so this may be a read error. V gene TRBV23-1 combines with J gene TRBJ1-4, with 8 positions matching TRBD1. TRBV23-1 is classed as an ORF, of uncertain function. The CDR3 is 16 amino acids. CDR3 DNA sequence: TGCGCCAGCACTCAAACCGGGGGACAGGTTAATGAAAAACTGTTTTTT. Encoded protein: CASTQTGGQVNEKLFF.

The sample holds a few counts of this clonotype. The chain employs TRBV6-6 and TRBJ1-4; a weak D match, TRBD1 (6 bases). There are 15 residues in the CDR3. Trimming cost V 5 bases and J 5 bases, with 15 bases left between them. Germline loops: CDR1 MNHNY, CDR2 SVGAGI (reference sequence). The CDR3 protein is CASSTGFGRNEKLFF. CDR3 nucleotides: TGTGCCAGCAGTACAGGGTTTGGACGGAATGAAAAACTGTTTTTT.

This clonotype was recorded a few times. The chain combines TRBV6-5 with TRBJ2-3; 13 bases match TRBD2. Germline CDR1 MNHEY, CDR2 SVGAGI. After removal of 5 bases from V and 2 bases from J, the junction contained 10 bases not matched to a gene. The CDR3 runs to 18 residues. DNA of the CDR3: TGTGCCAGCAGTCACGGGACTAGCGGGGTGATCAACACAGATACGCAGTATTTT. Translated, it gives CASSHGTSGVINTDTQYF.

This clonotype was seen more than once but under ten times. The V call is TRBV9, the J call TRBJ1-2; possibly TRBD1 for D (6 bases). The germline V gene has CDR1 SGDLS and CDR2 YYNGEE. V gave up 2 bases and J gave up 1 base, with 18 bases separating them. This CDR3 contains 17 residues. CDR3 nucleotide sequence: TGTGCCAGCAGCGTCGATGGCGCAGGGGCAATTAACTATGGCTACACCTTC. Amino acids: CASSVDGAGAINYGYTF. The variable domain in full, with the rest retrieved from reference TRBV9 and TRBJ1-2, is DSGVTQTPKHLITATGQRVTLRCSPRSGDLSVYWYQQSLDQGLQFLIQYYNGEERAKGNILERFSAQQFPDLHSELNLSSLELGDSALYFCASSVDGAGAINYGYTFGSGTRLTVV.

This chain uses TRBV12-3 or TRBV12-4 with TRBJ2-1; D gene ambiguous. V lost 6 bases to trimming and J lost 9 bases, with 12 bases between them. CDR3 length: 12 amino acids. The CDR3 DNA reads TGTGCCAGCAGCATGCTGGGAAGTGAGCAGTTCTTC. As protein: CASSMLGSEQFF.

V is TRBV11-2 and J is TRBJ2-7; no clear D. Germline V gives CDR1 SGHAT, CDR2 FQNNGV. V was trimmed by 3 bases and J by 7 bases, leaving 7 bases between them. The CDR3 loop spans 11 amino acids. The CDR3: CASSLTSEQYF. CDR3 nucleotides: TGTGCCAGCAGCTTGACGAGTGAGCAGTACTTC.

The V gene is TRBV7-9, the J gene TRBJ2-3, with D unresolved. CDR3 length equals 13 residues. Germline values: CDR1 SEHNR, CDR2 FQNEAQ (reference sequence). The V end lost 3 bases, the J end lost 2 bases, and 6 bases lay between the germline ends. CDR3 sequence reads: CASSFYYTDTQYF. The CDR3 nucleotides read TGTGCCAGCAGCTTCTACTACACAGATACGCAGTATTTT.

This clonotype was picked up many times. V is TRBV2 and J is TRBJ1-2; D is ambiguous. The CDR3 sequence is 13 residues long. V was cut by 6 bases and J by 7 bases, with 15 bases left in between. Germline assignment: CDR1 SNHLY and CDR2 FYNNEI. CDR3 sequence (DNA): TGTGCCAGCAGGGCCCTTGGTGTGGGTGGCTACACCTTC. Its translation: CASRALGVGGYTF. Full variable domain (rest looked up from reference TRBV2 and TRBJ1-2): EPEVTQTPSHQVTQMGQEVILRCVPISNHLYFYWYRQILGQKVEFLVSFYNNEISEKSEIFDDQFSVERPDGSNFTLKIRSTKLEDSAMYFCASRALGVGGYTFGSGTRLTVV.

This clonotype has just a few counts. CDR3 nucleotides: TGTGCCAGCAGTTTATTACTAGCGGGAGGAAAAGAGACCCAGTACTTC. This codes for CASSLLLAGGKETQYF. The gene calls are TRBV27 and TRBJ2-5; 12 bases map to TRBD2. CDR3 size: 16 residues. Unmatched junction bases numbered 3, after V lost 1 base and J lost 3 bases. Per the germline V gene, CDR1 is MNHEY and CDR2 is SMNVEV (reference sequence).

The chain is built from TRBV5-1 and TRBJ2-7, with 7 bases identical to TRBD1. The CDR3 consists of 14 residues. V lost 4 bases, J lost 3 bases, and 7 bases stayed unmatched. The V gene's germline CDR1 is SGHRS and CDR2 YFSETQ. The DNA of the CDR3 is TGCGCCAGCAGCGCTGACAGGGCCTACTACGAGCAGTACTTC. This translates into CASSADRAYYEQYF.

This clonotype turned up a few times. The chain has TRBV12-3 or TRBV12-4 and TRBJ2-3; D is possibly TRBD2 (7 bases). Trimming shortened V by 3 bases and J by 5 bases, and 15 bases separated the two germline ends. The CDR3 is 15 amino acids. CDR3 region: CASSFRGGAGDTQYF. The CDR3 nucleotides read TGTGCCAGCAGTTTTAGGGGGGGGGCTGGAGATACGCAGTATTTT.

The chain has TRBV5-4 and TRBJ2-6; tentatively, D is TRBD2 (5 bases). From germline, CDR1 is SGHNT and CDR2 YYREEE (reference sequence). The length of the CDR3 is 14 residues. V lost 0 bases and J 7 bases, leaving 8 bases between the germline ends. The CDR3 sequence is CASSLDGIANVLTF. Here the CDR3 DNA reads TGTGCCAGCAGCTTGGACGGGATCGCCAACGTCCTGACTTTC.

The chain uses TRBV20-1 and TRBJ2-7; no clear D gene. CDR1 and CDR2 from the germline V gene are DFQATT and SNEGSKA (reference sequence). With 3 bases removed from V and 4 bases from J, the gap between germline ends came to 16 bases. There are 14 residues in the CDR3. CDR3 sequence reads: CSASLPSHPYEQYF. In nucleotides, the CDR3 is TGCAGTGCTAGCTTGCCCTCCCACCCTTACGAGCAGTACTTC.

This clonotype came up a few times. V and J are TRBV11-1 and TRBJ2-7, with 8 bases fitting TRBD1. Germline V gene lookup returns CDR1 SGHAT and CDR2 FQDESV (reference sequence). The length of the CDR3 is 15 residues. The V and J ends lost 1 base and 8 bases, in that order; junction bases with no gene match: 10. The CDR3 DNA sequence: TGTGCCAGCAGCTTAGAGGACAGGGTTTCCTCTAAGCAGTACTTC. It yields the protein CASSLEDRVSSKQYF.

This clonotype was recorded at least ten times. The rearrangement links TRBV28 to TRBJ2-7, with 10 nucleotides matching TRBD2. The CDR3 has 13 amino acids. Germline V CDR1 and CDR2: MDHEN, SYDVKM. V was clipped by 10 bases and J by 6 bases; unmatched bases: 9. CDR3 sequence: CAIRAGGPGEQYF. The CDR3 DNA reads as TGTGCCATCCGAGCGGGAGGGCCGGGCGAGCAGTACTTC.

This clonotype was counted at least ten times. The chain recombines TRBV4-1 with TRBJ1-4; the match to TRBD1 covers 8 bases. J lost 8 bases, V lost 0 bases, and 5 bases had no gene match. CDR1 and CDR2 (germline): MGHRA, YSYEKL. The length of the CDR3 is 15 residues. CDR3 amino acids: CASSQEDREGEKLFF. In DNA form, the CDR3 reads TGCGCCAGCAGCCAAGAGGACAGGGAGGGAGAAAAACTGTTTTTT.

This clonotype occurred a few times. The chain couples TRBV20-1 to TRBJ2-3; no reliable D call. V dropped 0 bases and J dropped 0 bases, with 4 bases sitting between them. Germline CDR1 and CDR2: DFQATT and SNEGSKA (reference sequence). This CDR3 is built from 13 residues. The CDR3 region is CSARDPSTDTQYF. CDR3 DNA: TGCAGTGCTAGAGATCCCAGCACAGATACGCAGTATTTT.